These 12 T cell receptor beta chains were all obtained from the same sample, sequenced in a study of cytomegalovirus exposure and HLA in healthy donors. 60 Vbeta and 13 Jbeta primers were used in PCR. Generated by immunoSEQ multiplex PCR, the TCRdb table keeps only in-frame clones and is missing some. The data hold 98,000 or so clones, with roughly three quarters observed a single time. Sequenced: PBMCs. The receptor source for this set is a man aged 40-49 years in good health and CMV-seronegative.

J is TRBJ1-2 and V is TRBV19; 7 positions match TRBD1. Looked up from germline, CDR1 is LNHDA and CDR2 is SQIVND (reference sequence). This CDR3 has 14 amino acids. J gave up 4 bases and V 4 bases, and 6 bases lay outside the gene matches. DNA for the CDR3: TGTGCCAGTAGTACGCCGGACAGGACCTATGGCTACACCTTC. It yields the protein CASSTPDRTYGYTF. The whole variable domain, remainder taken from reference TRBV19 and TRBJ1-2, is DGGITQSPKYLFRKEGQNVTLSCEQNLNHDAMYWYRQDPGQGLRLIYYSQIVNDFQKGDIAEGYSVSREKKESFPLTVTSAQKNPTAFYLCASSTPDRTYGYTFGSGTRLTVV.

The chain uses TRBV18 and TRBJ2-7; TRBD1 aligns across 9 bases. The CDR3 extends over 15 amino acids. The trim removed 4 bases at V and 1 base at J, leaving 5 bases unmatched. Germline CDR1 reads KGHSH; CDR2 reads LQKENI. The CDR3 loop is CASSHRDRVSYEQYF. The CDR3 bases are TGTGCCAGCTCACACCGGGACAGGGTTTCCTACGAGCAGTACTTC.

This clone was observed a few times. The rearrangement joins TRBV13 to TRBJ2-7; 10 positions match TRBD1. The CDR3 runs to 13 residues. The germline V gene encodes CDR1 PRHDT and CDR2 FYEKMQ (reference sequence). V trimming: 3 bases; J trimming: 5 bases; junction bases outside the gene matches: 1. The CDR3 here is CASSFGQGDEQYF. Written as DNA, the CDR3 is TGTGCCAGCAGCTTTGGACAGGGGGACGAGCAGTACTTC.

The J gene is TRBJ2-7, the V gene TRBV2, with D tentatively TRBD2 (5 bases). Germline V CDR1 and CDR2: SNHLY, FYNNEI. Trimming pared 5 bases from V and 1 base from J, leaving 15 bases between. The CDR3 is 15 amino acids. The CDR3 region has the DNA TGTGCCAGCAGTAGGTCGAGCGGCCTTTCCTACGAGCAGTACTTC. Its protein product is CASSRSSGLSYEQYF.

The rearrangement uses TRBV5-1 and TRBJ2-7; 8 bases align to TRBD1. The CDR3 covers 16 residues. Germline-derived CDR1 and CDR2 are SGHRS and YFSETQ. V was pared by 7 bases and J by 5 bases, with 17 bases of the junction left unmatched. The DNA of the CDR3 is TGCGCCAGCGCCACCTACCCCCAGGCAGGGGGCAACGAGCAGTACTTC. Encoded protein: CASATYPQAGGNEQYF.

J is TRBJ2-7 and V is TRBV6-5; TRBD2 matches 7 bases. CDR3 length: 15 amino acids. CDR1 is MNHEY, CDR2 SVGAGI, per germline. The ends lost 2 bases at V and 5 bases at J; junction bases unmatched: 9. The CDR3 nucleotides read TGTGCCAGCAGTTACGTTACTCGCGGGAGTCACGAGCAGTACTTC. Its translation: CASSYVTRGSHEQYF.

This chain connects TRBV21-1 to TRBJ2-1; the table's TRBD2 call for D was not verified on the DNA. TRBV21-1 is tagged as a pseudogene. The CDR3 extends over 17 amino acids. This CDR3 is CASSKVARGRVNNEQFF. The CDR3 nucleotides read TGTGCCAGCAGCAAAGTCGCCCGCGGGAGGGTGAACAATGAGCAGTTCTTC.

The chain's CDR3 is CASSFDSFTPTSTDTQYF. The CDR3 coding sequence is TGTGCCAGCAGTTTCGACAGCTTCACCCCCACTAGCACAGATACGCAGTATTTT. The chain uses TRBV27 and TRBJ2-3, with D perhaps matching TRBD1 (5 bases). This CDR3 contains 18 residues. V shed 3 bases and J shed 0 bases, with 19 bases lying between them. CDR1 MNHEY and CDR2 SMNVEV come from the germline V gene (reference sequence).

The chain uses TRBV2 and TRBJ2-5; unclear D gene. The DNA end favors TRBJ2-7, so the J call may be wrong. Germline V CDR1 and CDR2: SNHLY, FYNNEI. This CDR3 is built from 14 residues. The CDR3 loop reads CASRRKVTVYEQYF. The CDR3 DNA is TGTGCCAGCAGGCGCAAGGTCACAGTCTACGAGCAGTACTTC.

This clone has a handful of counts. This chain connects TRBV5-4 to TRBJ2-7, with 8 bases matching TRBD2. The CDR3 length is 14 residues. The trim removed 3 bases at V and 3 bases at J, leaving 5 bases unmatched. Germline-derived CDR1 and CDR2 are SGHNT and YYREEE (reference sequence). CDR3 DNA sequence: TGTGCCAGCAGCTACGAGCGGGGGTTCTACGAGCAGTACTTC. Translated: CASSYERGFYEQYF.

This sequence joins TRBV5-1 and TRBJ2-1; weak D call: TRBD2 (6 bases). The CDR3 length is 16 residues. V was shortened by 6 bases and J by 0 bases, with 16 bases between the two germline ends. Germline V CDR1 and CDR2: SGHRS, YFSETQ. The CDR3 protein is CASTSADGSSYNEQFF. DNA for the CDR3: TGCGCCAGCACCTCTGCAGACGGGAGCTCCTACAATGAGCAGTTCTTC.

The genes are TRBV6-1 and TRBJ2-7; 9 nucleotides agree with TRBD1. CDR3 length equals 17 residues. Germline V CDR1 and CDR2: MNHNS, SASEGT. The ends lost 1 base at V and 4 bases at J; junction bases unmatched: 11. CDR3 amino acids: CASSEGIGRQGEYEQYF. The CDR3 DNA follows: TGTGCCAGCAGTGAAGGGATCGGGAGACAGGGGGAGTACGAGCAGTACTTC.